These T cell receptor beta chains were read from a single sample in a study of breast tumors, draining lymph nodes, adjacent tissues. TCRdb ran MiXCR on the multiplex PCR reads and lists one entry per CDR3 protein. This table has around 290,000 distinct CDR3 sequences, over 30% appearing once. Sequenced input: axillary lymph node tissue. These receptor sequences come from a female donor with breast cancer. Some clones in this sample may be carry-over from other donors' samples. The CDR3 runs from the conserved cysteine through the conserved F or W. The D gene is left open where the match is weak. The size of a clone is reported for some rows only, either as once, few or many, or as a class for expanded clones.

J: TRBJ2-1
D: .
length: 17
size: many
V: TRBV19
CDR3: CASSMIPQETFYNEQFF
DNA: TGTGCCAGTAGTATGATCCCTCAGGAGACCTTCTACAATGAGCAGTTCTTC

J: TRBJ1-6
D: TRBD1
length: 14
size: many
V: TRBV30
CDR3: CAWSVGQGWSPLHF
DNA: TGTGCCTGGAGTGTAGGACAGGGTTGGTCACCCCTCCACTTT

J: TRBJ2-1
D: TRBD1
length: 14
size: .
V: TRBV5-1
CDR3: CASSLTGQGAKQFF
DNA: TGCGCCAGCAGCTTGACGGGACAGGGGGCTAAGCAGTTCTTC

J: TRBJ1-4
D: TRBD1
length: 16
size: many
V: TRBV19
CDR3: CASSITQGAVNEKLFF
DNA: TGTGCCAGTAGTATAACACAGGGGGCCGTTAATGAAAAACTGTTTTTT

J: TRBJ1-4
D: .
length: 14
size: many
V: TRBV19
CDR3: CASSRTRVGEKLFF
DNA: TGTGCCAGTAGTAGAACCAGGGTAGGCGAAAAACTGTTTTTT

J: TRBJ1-5
D: .
length: 16
size: many
V: TRBV7-2
CDR3: CARSLAARAVGQPQHF
DNA: TGTGCCCGCAGCTTAGCGGCCAGGGCGGTAGGCCAGCCCCAGCATTTT

J: TRBJ1-6
D: .
length: 11
size: .
V: TRBV10-3
CDR3: CAISELAALHF
DNA: TGTGCCATCAGTGAGCTAGCAGCCCTCCACTTT

J: TRBJ1-2
D: TRBD1
length: 12
size: .
V: TRBV20-1
CDR3: CSARDGDRGYTF
DNA: TGCAGTGCTAGAGATGGGGACAGGGGCTACACCTTC

J: TRBJ2-1
D: TRBD2
length: 15
size: many
V: TRBV6-4
CDR3: CASSDKGLADNEQFF
DNA: TGTGCCAGCAGTGACAAGGGACTAGCGGACAATGAGCAGTTCTTC

J: TRBJ2-1
D: TRBD1
length: 16
size: many
V: TRBV15
CDR3: CATSRWTGASYNEQFF
DNA: TGTGCCACCAGCAGATGGACAGGGGCGTCCTACAATGAGCAGTTCTTC

J: TRBJ1-6
D: .
length: 13
size: .
V: TRBV28
CDR3: CASSLYQSSPLHF
DNA: TGTGCCAGCAGTTTATACCAGAGTTCACCCCTCCACTTT

J: TRBJ2-5
D: .
length: 17
size: many
V: TRBV12-5
CDR3: CASGLQGREGIQETQYF
DNA: TGTGCTAGTGGTTTGCAGGGGCGAGAAGGTATCCAAGAGACCCAGTACTTC

J: TRBJ2-1
D: TRBD2
length: 15
size: .
V: TRBV7-8
CDR3: CASSNLMTSGNEQFF
DNA: TGTGCCAGCAGCAATCTAATGACTAGCGGCAATGAGCAGTTCTTC

J: TRBJ2-2
D: .
length: 13
size: many
V: TRBV19
CDR3: CASSQGYTGELFF
DNA: TGTGCCAGTAGTCAGGGGTACACCGGGGAGCTGTTTTTT

J: TRBJ2-2
D: TRBD2
length: 16
size: many
V: TRBV11-1
CDR3: CASSLGLADPRGELFF
DNA: TGTGCCAGCAGCTTGGGACTAGCGGACCCTCGCGGGGAGCTGTTTTTT

J: TRBJ2-1
D: TRBD2
length: 16
size: many
V: TRBV24-1
CDR3: CATSEAGLAFRNEQFF
DNA: TGTGCCACCAGTGAGGCGGGACTAGCGTTTCGCAATGAGCAGTTCTTC

J: TRBJ1-2
D: .
length: 15
size: .
V: TRBV6-6
CDR3: CASSGRDRGPNGYTF
DNA: TGTGCCAGCAGTGGACGGGACCGGGGCCCAAATGGCTACACCTTC

J: TRBJ2-1
D: .
length: 12
size: .
V: TRBV5-8
CDR3: CASSLDTRGQFF
DNA: TGTGCCAGCAGCTTAGACACCCGTGGGCAGTTCTTC

J: TRBJ2-5
D: TRBD2
length: 15
size: few
V: TRBV28
CDR3: CASRGQREGWETQYF
DNA: TGTGCCAGCAGAGGCCAGCGGGAGGGCTGGGAGACCCAGTACTTC

J: TRBJ2-2
D: TRBD1
length: 15
size: many
V: TRBV12-3/TRBV12-4
CDR3: CASSHGQGNTGELFF
DNA: TGTGCCAGCAGTCACGGACAGGGGAACACCGGGGAGCTGTTTTTT

J: TRBJ2-2
D: TRBD2
length: 17
size: few
V: TRBV28
CDR3: CASSMTSGRPLTGELFF
DNA: TGTGCCAGCAGTATGACTAGCGGGAGGCCCCTCACCGGGGAGCTGTTTTTT

J: TRBJ2-7
D: TRBD1
length: 15
size: many
V: TRBV7-6
CDR3: CASSPTGTGTYEQYF
DNA: TGTGCCAGCAGCCCCACCGGGACAGGCACCTACGAGCAGTACTTC

J: TRBJ2-5
D: TRBD2
length: 17
size: .
V: TRBV9
CDR3: CASSLQGLAGGQETQYF
DNA: TGTGCCAGCAGCCTACAGGGACTAGCGGGAGGTCAAGAGACCCAGTACTTC

J: TRBJ2-1
D: TRBD2
length: 18
size: .
V: TRBV24-1
CDR3: CATRGGCLAGGSYNEQFF
DNA: TGTGCCACCAGGGGTGGTTGCCTAGCGGGAGGGTCCTACAATGAGCAGTTCTTC

J: TRBJ2-2
D: .
length: 15
size: .
V: TRBV3-1
CDR3: CASSQGATSSGELFF
DNA: TGTGCCAGCAGCCAAGGGGCTACTAGCTCCGGGGAGCTGTTTTTT

J: TRBJ1-2
D: .
length: 13
size: .
V: TRBV29-1
CDR3: CSVPLGYNYGYTF
DNA: TGCAGCGTTCCCCTCGGGTATAACTATGGCTACACCTTC

J: TRBJ1-5
D: .
length: 14
size: many
V: TRBV3-1
CDR3: CASSQGAKDQPQHF
DNA: TGTGCCAGCAGCCAAGGGGCGAAGGACCAGCCCCAGCATTTT

J: TRBJ2-1
D: .
length: 16
size: many
V: TRBV7-6
CDR3: CASSLLEGWGQFEQFF
DNA: TGTGCCAGCAGCTTGTTAGAGGGTTGGGGACAATTTGAGCAGTTCTTC

J: TRBJ2-4
D: TRBD2
length: 16
size: many
V: TRBV15
CDR3: CATSRSSGEHKNIQYF
DNA: TGTGCCACCAGCAGATCTAGCGGAGAGCACAAAAACATTCAGTACTTC

J: TRBJ1-4
D: .
length: 11
size: many
V: TRBV27
CDR3: CASRDREKLFF
DNA: TGTGCCAGCAGGGACCGTGAAAAACTGTTTTTT

J: TRBJ2-7
D: .
length: 12
size: many
V: TRBV10-2
CDR3: CASSVAGYEQYF
DNA: TGCGCCAGCAGTGTCGCAGGCTACGAGCAGTACTTC

J: TRBJ2-3
D: .
length: 14
size: many
V: TRBV29-1
CDR3: CSVGRRASTDTQYF
DNA: TGCAGCGTTGGGCGGAGAGCTAGCACAGATACGCAGTATTTT

J: TRBJ1-5
D: .
length: 14
size: .
V: TRBV2
CDR3: CAGSVDGRNQPQHF
DNA: TGTGCCGGCAGTGTTGACGGACGCAACCAGCCCCAGCATTTT

J: TRBJ2-3
D: .
length: 15
size: once
V: TRBV18
CDR3: CASSPFYPGTDTQYF
DNA: TGTGCCAGCTCACCTTTTTATCCAGGCACAGATACACAGTATTTT

J: TRBJ2-3
D: TRBD2
length: 14
size: once
V: TRBV20-1
CDR3: CSASGASGHNEQYF
DNA: TGCAGTGCTAGCGGGGCTAGCGGCCACAATGAGCAGTATTTT

J: TRBJ1-1
D: TRBD1
length: 13
size: .
V: TRBV28
CDR3: CASSPGGHTEAFF
DNA: TGTGCCAGCAGCCCAGGGGGCCACACTGAAGCTTTCTTT

J: TRBJ2-1
D: .
length: 12
size: .
V: TRBV30
CDR3: CAWAVPSGEQSF
DNA: TGTGCCTGGGCGGTTCCTTCGGGTGAGCAGTCCTTC

J: TRBJ1-6
D: .
length: 18
size: many
V: TRBV11-3
CDR3: CASSPDRGVGSYNSPLHF
DNA: TGTGCCAGCAGCCCCGACAGAGGGGTGGGGTCCTATAATTCACCCCTCCACTTT

J: TRBJ2-3
D: .
length: 13
size: many
V: TRBV27
CDR3: CASSMGLTDTQYF
DNA: TGTGCCAGCAGTATGGGACTCACAGATACGCAGTATTTT

J: TRBJ1-2
D: .
length: 13
size: many
V: TRBV20-1
CDR3: CSAETREEEGYTF
DNA: TGCAGTGCGGAGACCAGGGAAGAAGAGGGCTACACCTTC

J: TRBJ2-5
D: .
length: 18
size: many
V: TRBV4-1
CDR3: CASSQGSGALGVMETQYF
DNA: TGCGCCAGCAGCCAAGGTTCCGGGGCTTTGGGTGTTATGGAGACCCAGTACTTC

J: TRBJ2-5
D: .
length: 12
size: many
V: TRBV15
CDR3: CATSFEAETQYF
DNA: TGTGCCACCAGTTTTGAGGCAGAGACCCAGTACTTC

J: TRBJ2-5
D: .
length: 14
size: .
V: TRBV7-8
CDR3: CASTGAGVGETQYF
DNA: TGTGCCAGCACCGGGGCAGGGGTGGGTGAGACCCAGTACTTC

J: TRBJ1-3
D: .
length: 15
size: many
V: TRBV19
CDR3: CASSISRDTGNTIYF
DNA: TGTGCCAGTAGTATCTCCCGGGACACCGGAAACACCATATATTTT

J: TRBJ1-3
D: .
length: 13
size: .
V: TRBV6-2/TRBV6-3
CDR3: CASSYRSGNTIYF
DNA: TGTGCCAGCAGTTACAGGTCTGGAAACACCATATATTTT

J: TRBJ2-1
D: .
length: 15
size: many
V: TRBV12-3/TRBV12-4
CDR3: CASSLTEQGYNEQFF
DNA: TGTGCCAGCAGTTTAACGGAACAGGGCTACAATGAGCAGTTCTTC

J: TRBJ2-7
D: .
length: 12
size: many
V: TRBV6-6
CDR3: CASSGGAYEQYF
DNA: TGTGCCAGCAGCGGCGGGGCCTACGAGCAGTACTTC

J: TRBJ2-1
D: TRBD2
length: 13
size: many
V: TRBV20-1
CDR3: CMIFGLADNEQFF
DNA: TGCATGATTTTTGGACTAGCGGACAATGAGCAGTTCTTC